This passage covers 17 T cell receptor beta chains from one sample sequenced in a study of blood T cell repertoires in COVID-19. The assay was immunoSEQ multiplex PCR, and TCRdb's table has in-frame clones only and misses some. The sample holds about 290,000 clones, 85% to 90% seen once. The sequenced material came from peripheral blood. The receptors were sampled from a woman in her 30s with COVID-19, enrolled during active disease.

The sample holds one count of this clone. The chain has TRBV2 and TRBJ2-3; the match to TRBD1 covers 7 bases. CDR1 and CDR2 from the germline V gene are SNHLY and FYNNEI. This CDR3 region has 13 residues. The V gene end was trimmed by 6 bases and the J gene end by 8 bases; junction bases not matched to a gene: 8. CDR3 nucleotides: TGTGCCAGCAGACGACAGGGTATCGGTACGCAGTATTTT. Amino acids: CASRRQGIGTQYF.

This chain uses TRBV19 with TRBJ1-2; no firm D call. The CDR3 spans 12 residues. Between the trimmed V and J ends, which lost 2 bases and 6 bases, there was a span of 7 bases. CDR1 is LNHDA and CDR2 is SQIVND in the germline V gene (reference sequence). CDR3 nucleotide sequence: TGTGCCAGTAGTATAACCGGGGATGGCTACACCTTC. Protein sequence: CASSITGDGYTF.

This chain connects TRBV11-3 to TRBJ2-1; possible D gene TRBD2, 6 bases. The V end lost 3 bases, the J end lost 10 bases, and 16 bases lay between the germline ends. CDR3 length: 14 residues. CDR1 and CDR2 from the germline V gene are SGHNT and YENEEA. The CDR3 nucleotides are TGTGCCAGCAGCTTTGCGGGGTCGCGGATGGAGCAGTTCTTC. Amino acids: CASSFAGSRMEQFF. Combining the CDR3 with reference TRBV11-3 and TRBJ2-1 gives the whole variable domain EAGVVQSPRYKIIEKKQPVAFWCNPISGHNTLYWYLQNLGQGPELLIRYENEEAVDDSQLPKDRFSAERLKGVDSTLKIQPAELGDSAVYLCASSFAGSRMEQFFGPGTRLTVL.

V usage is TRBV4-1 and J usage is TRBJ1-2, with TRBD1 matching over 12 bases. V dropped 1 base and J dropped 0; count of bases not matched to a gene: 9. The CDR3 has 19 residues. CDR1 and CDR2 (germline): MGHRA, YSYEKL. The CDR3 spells CASSQGLRDRGHPNYGYTF. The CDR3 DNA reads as TGCGCCAGCAGCCAAGGACTGAGGGACAGGGGGCACCCTAACTATGGCTACACCTTC.

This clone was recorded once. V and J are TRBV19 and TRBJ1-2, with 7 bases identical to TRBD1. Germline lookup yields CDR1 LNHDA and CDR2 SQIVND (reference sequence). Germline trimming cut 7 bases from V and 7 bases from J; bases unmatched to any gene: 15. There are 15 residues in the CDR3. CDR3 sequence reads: CASNRETSGGSGYTF. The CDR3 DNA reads TGTGCCAGTAATCGCGAGACATCAGGGGGAAGTGGCTACACCTTC. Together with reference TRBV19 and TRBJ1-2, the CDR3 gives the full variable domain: DGGITQSPKYLFRKEGQNVTLSCEQNLNHDAMYWYRQDPGQGLRLIYYSQIVNDFQKGDIAEGYSVSREKKESFPLTVTSAQKNPTAFYLCASNRETSGGSGYTFGSGTRLTVV.

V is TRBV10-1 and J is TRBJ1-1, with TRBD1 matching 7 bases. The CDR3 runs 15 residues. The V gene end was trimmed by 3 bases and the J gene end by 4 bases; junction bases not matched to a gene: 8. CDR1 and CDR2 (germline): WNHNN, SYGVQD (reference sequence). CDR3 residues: CASSERQGLGTEAFF. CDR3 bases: TGCGCCAGCAGTGAAAGACAGGGTTTAGGCACTGAAGCTTTCTTT.

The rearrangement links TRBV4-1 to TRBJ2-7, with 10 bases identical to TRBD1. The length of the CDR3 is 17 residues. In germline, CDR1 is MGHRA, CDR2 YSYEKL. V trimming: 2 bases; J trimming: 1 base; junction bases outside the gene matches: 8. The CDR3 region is CASSQQSGTGVSYEQYF. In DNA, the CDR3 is TGCGCCAGCAGCCAACAATCCGGGACAGGGGTTTCCTACGAGCAGTACTTC.

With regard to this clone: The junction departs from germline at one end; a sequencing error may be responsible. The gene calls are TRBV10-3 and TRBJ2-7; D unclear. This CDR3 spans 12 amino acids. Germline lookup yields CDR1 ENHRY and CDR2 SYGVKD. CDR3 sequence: CAVRLSSYEQYF. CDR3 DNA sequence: TGTGCCGTCAGACTTAGCTCCTACGAGCAGTACTTC.

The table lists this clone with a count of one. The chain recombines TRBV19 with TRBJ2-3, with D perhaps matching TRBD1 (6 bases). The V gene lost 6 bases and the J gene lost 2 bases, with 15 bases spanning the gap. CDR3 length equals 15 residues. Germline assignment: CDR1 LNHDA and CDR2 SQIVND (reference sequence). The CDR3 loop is CASSGTLEITDTQYF. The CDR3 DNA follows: TGTGCCAGTAGCGGGACATTAGAAATCACAGATACGCAGTATTTT.

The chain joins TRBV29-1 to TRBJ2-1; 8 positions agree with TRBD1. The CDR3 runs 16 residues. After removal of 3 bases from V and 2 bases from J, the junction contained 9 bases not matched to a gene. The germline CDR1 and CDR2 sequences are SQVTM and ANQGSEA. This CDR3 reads CSVEGQEVVPYNEQFF. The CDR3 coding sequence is TGCAGCGTTGAGGGACAGGAGGTAGTACCCTACAATGAGCAGTTCTTC.

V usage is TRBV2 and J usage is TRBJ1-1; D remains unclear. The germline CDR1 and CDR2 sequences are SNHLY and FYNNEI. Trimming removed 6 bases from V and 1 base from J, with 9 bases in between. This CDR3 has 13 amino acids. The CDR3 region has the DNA TGTGCCAGCAGCCTCCAGGAGAACACTGAAGCTTTCTTT. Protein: CASSLQENTEAFF. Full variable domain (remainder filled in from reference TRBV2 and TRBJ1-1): EPEVTQTPSHQVTQMGQEVILRCVPISNHLYFYWYRQILGQKVEFLVSFYNNEISEKSEIFDDQFSVERPDGSNFTLKIRSTKLEDSAMYFCASSLQENTEAFFGQGTRLTVV.

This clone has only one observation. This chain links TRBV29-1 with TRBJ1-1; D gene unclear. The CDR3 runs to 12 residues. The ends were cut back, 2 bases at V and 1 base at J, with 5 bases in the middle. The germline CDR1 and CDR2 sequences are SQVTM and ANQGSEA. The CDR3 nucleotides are TGCAGCGTTGAACCAGAGAACACTGAAGCTTTCTTT. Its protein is CSVEPENTEAFF.

CDR3 protein: CASSQTTGTGYIKKLFF. The CDR3 region has the DNA TGTGCCAGCAGTCAAACTACCGGGACAGGGTACATTAAAAAACTGTTTTTT. The gene calls are TRBV28 and TRBJ1-4, with 9 bases lining up with TRBD1. Germline lookup yields CDR1 MDHEN and CDR2 SYDVKM. Trimming cost V 5 bases and J 9 bases; bases outside gene matches: 16. The CDR3 totals 17 residues.

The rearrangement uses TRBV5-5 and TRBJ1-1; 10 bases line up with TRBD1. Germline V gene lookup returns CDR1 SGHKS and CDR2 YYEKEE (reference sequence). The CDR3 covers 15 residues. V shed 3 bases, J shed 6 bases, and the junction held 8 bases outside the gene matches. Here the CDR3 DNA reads TGTGCCAGCAGCTCACTCGGACAGGGGGTGCCTGAAGCTTTCTTT. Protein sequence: CASSSLGQGVPEAFF.

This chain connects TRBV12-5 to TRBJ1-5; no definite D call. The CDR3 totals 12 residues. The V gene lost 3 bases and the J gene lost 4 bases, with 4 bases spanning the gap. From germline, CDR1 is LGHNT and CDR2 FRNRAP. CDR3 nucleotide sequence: TGTGCTAGTGGTTTACTAAATCAGCCCCAGCATTTT. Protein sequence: CASGLLNQPQHF. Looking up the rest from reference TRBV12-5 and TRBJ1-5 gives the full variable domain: DARVTQTPRHKVTEMGQEVTMRCQPILGHNTVFWYRQTMMQGLELLAYFRNRAPLDDSGMPKDRFSAEMPDATLATLKIQPSEPRDSAVYFCASGLLNQPQHFGDGTRLSIL.

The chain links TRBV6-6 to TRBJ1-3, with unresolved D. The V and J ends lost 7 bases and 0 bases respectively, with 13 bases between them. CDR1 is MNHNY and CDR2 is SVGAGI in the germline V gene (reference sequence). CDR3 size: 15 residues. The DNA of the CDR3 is TGTGCCAGCATACCCTCAGTTACCTCTGGAAACACCATATATTTT. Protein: CASIPSVTSGNTIYF.

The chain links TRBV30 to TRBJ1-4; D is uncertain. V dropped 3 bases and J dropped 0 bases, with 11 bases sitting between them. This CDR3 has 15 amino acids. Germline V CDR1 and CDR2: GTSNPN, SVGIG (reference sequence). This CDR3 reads CAWSYRRATNEKLFF. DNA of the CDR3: TGTGCCTGGAGCTATCGACGGGCAACTAATGAAAAACTGTTTTTT.